A single sample gave rise to the 28 T cell receptor beta chains below, sequenced in a study of blood T cell repertoires in COVID-19. Only in-frame clones appear in the TCRdb table, and some are missing; sequencing was by immunoSEQ multiplex PCR. The sample carries some 150,000 clones, 88% recorded once. Source material: peripheral blood. These TCRs come from a man in his fifties with active or convalescent COVID-19.

The chain carries TRBV30 and TRBJ1-5; TRBD1 matches at 7 bases. V lost 5 bases, J lost 1 base, and 8 bases stayed unmatched. The CDR3 totals 15 residues. Looked up from germline, CDR1 is GTSNPN and CDR2 is SVGIG (reference sequence). CDR3 nucleotides: TGTGCCTGGGGGGAGGGGACAGTAAGCAATCAGCCCCAGCATTTT. Protein: CAWGEGTVSNQPQHF.

The J gene is TRBJ2-7, the V gene TRBV28; 9 bases agree with TRBD1. Looked up from germline, CDR1 is MDHEN and CDR2 is SYDVKM. The junction had 10 bases not matched to a gene; V was cut back by 6 bases and J by 4 bases. The CDR3 covers 15 residues. The CDR3 DNA sequence: TGTGCCAGCAGGGCGCGGGACAGGGCAAAATACGAGCAGTACTTC. This sequence encodes CASRARDRAKYEQYF.

V gene TRBV4-2 combines with J gene TRBJ2-5; tentative D call: TRBD1 (6 bases). The V end lost 0 bases, the J end lost 2 bases, and 13 bases lay between the germline ends. CDR3 length: 16 amino acids. The germline gives CDR1 LGHNA, CDR2 YNFKEQ. The CDR3 region has the DNA TGTGCCAGCAGCCAAGATCCTTTAGGGGGTCAAGAGACCCAGTACTTC. It translates to CASSQDPLGGQETQYF.

The chain recombines TRBV3-1 (or the pseudogene TRBV3-2) with TRBJ2-1; D possibly corresponds to TRBD2 (6 bases). The CDR3 runs to 15 residues. V was pared by 0 bases and J by 2 bases, with 8 bases between. CDR1 is LGHDT and CDR2 is YNNKEL in the germline V gene (reference sequence). In DNA form, the CDR3 reads TGTGCCAGCAGCCAAGAGCTAGCGCCCTACAATGAGCAGTTCTTC. It translates to CASSQELAPYNEQFF.

The V and J genes are TRBV24-1 and TRBJ1-5, with 7 bases identical to TRBD1. Trimming took 11 bases from V and 7 from J; bases not matched to a gene: 13. Germline V gene lookup returns CDR1 KGHDR and CDR2 SFDVKD. The CDR3 has 14 residues. CDR3: CAIGSGQSSQPQHF. CDR3 DNA sequence: TGTGCCATCGGGTCGGGACAGTCGTCCCAGCCCCAGCATTTT.

This chain links TRBV5-1 with TRBJ1-3; 8 nucleotides line up with TRBD1. J lost 5 bases, V lost 0 bases, and 4 bases had no gene match. This CDR3 contains 15 residues. Germline lookup yields CDR1 SGHRS and CDR2 YFSETQ. CDR3 region: CASSLAPGGRNTIYF. The CDR3 DNA is TGCGCCAGCAGCTTGGCTCCAGGGGGCAGAAACACCATATATTTT.

The rearrangement links TRBV29-1 to TRBJ2-7, with a tentative D call TRBD1 (5 bases). Germline V gene data show CDR1 as SQVTM and CDR2 as ANQGSEA. V lost 6 bases and J lost 5, with 14 bases in between. The CDR3 runs 12 residues. The DNA for the CDR3 is TGCAGCGTGGCCGGCAGGGTCAACGAGCAGTACTTC. Protein: CSVAGRVNEQYF.

CDR3 in DNA: TGTGCCAGCAGCAGAGACAGGGTGTTAGCGAGGTACGAGCAGTACTTC. This codes for CASSRDRVLARYEQYF. The chain employs TRBV21-1 and TRBJ2-7; no DNA check was done on the table's D call, TRBD1. TRBV21-1 is designated a pseudogene. This CDR3 is built from 16 residues.

This clone has only one observation. The chain recombines TRBV27 with TRBJ1-5; D not resolved. CDR3 size: 16 residues. Germline V lookup: CDR1 MNHEY, CDR2 SMNVEV (reference sequence). The V gene lost 6 bases and the J gene lost 1 base, with 16 bases spanning the gap. In nucleotides, the CDR3 is TGTGCCAGCAGGACGAGGAGGGTCTCGAGCAATCAGCCCCAGCATTTT. Translating gives CASRTRRVSSNQPQHF.

This chain uses TRBV6-5 with TRBJ2-7, with D maybe TRBD2 (7 bases). The V end lost 8 bases, the J end lost 1 base, and 15 bases lay between the germline ends. Germline V CDR1 and CDR2: MNHEY, SVGAGI. The CDR3 runs 14 residues. CDR3 region: CASGGARWSYEQYF. Written as DNA, the CDR3 is TGTGCCAGCGGGGGGGCCCGTTGGTCCTACGAGCAGTACTTC.

The genes are TRBV25-1 and TRBJ2-7; the match to TRBD2 covers 14 bases. The CDR3 totals 16 residues. V lost 4 bases to trimming and J lost 5 bases; unmatched junction nucleotides: 7. Per germline, CDR1 MGHDK and CDR2 SYGVNS. The CDR3 nucleotides are TGTGCCAGCAGTGGGGGACTAGCGGGAGTTGGCCACGAGCAGTACTTC. Protein: CASSGGLAGVGHEQYF.

The chain is built from TRBV25-1 and TRBJ2-2; 15 nucleotides align to TRBD2. V gave up 5 bases and J gave up 1 base; unmatched junction bases: 5. There are 18 residues in the CDR3. Germline V gene sequence: CDR1 MGHDK, CDR2 SYGVNS. The DNA of the CDR3 is TGTGCCAGCAGTTACTCGGGACTAGCGGGAGGGAACACCGGGGAGCTGTTTTTT. Translation: CASSYSGLAGGNTGELFF. The whole variable domain, filled in from reference TRBV25-1 and TRBJ2-2, reads EADIYQTPRYLVIGTGKKITLECSQTMGHDKMYWYQQDPGMELHLIHYSYGVNSTEKGDLSSESTVSRIRTEHFPLTLESARPSHTSQYLCASSYSGLAGGNTGELFFGEGSRLTVL.

This clone was recorded only once. The chain couples TRBV5-1 to TRBJ1-6; D is undetermined. V lost 0 bases to trimming and J lost 8 bases, with 6 bases between them. The V gene's germline CDR1 is SGHRS and CDR2 YFSETQ. This CDR3 spans 13 amino acids. The CDR3 sequence: CASSLEEDSPLHF. The CDR3 DNA follows: TGCGCCAGCAGCTTGGAAGAGGATTCACCCCTCCACTTT.

This chain links TRBV18 with TRBJ2-1; tentative D call: TRBD2 (5 bases). Germline-derived CDR1 and CDR2 are KGHSH and LQKENI. Trimming removed 3 bases from V and 4 bases from J, with 19 bases in between. The CDR3 is 17 residues long. The CDR3 spells CASSPTGFSDSYNEQFF. CDR3 coding DNA: TGTGCCAGCTCACCGACGGGGTTCTCGGACTCTTACAATGAGCAGTTCTTC.

The genes are TRBV10-3 and TRBJ2-1; maybe TRBD1 (9 bases). Trimming removed 0 bases at V and 0 bases at J, with 24 bases between. This CDR3 is built from 21 residues. Per the germline V gene, CDR1 is ENHRY and CDR2 is SYGVKD. The CDR3 region has the DNA TGTGCCATCAGTGAGTCTCTTGGACAGGGGAAGAGCGGGAGCTCCTACAATGAGCAGTTCTTC. Translating it yields CAISESLGQGKSGSSYNEQFF.

This clone was recorded only once. Germline is not matched at one junction end, which may reflect a read error. The V call is TRBV19, the J call TRBJ2-5; possible D gene TRBD1, 6 bases. The CDR3 is made up of 11 amino acids. Germline loops: CDR1 LNHDA, CDR2 SQIVND (reference sequence). The chain's CDR3 is CASSAYRAFNF. The CDR3 DNA reads as TGTGCCAGTAGTGCCTACAGGGCCTTCAACTTC.

This clone was picked up a small number of times. The rearrangement joins TRBV10-2 to TRBJ2-1; 8 bases match TRBD2. From germline, CDR1 is WSHSY and CDR2 SAAADI. The CDR3 totals 15 residues. Trimming took 2 bases from V and 10 from J; bases not matched to a gene: 10. The CDR3 bases are TGCGCCAGCAGTGAGGGGTTAGCGGGAAGGCGCGAGCAGTTCTTC. It yields the protein CASSEGLAGRREQFF.

In its sample, this clone was seen once. The chain links TRBV5-8 to TRBJ2-1; TRBD2 matches at 8 bases. Trimming removed 5 bases from V and 0 bases from J; junction bases left unmatched: 7. Germline values: CDR1 SGHTS, CDR2 YDEGEE. The CDR3 extends over 16 amino acids. The CDR3 DNA reads TGTGCCAGCAGGTTAACGGGAGGGAGCTCCTACAATGAGCAGTTCTTC. Translating gives CASRLTGGSSYNEQFF.

V is TRBV4-2 and J is TRBJ2-1; 9 bases line up with TRBD2. The germline V gene encodes CDR1 LGHNA and CDR2 YNFKEQ. J was trimmed by 2 bases and V by 6 bases; bases with no gene match: 11. This CDR3 is 17 amino acids long. This chain's CDR3 is CASRAGTSIEAYNEQFF. Here the CDR3 DNA reads TGTGCCAGCAGAGCCGGGACTAGCATCGAGGCCTACAATGAGCAGTTCTTC.

This clone appeared a single time. This rearrangement joins TRBV6-5 to TRBJ1-1; TRBD1 is a possible D gene (5 bases). The CDR3 covers 11 residues. V was pared by 7 bases and J by 11 bases, with 14 bases between. CDR1 is MNHEY and CDR2 is SVGAGI in the germline V gene. Here the CDR3 DNA reads TGTGCCAGCACTCTTGGGGCCCGGGCTTTCTTT. It is translated as CASTLGARAFF.

The rearrangement joins TRBV27 to TRBJ1-6; D call uncertain. Germline CDR1 is MNHEY and CDR2 is SMNVEV (reference sequence). The V end was cut by 3 bases, the J end by 8 bases, with 14 bases between. The CDR3 sequence is 15 residues long. CDR3 DNA sequence: TGTGCCAGCAGTTTGGAGGGATCCGGCTATTCACCCCTCCACTTT. Translation: CASSLEGSGYSPLHF.

V usage is TRBV15 and J usage is TRBJ2-2, with D tentatively TRBD2 (5 bases). This CDR3 comprises 15 residues. V gave up 5 bases and J gave up 1 base, with 11 bases separating them. Germline V gene lookup returns CDR1 LNHNV and CDR2 YYDKDF (reference sequence). CDR3 bases: TGTGCCACCAGCCTCCGACGGGGGAACACCGGGGAGCTGTTTTTT. This sequence encodes CATSLRRGNTGELFF. Using reference TRBV15 and TRBJ2-2 for the parts outside the CDR3, the full variable domain is DAMVIQNPRYQVTQFGKPVTLSCSQTLNHNVMYWYQQKSSQAPKLLFHYYDKDFNNEADTPDNFQSRRPNTSFCFLDIRSPGLGDTAMYLCATSLRRGNTGELFFGEGSRLTVL.

The rearrangement links TRBV2 to TRBJ1-1; 10 positions agree with TRBD1. Germline trimming cut 0 bases from V and 4 bases from J; bases unmatched to any gene: 2. The CDR3 extends over 15 amino acids. The germline V gene encodes CDR1 SNHLY and CDR2 FYNNEI. This CDR3 is CASSEARTGGTEAFF. CDR3 nucleotides: TGTGCCAGCAGTGAAGCGAGGACAGGGGGCACTGAAGCTTTCTTT.

The chain's CDR3 is CASSLRENPYEQYF. In DNA, the CDR3 is TGTGCCAGCAGCTTAAGGGAGAACCCCTACGAGCAGTACTTC. V gene TRBV13 combines with J gene TRBJ2-7; D may be TRBD2 (5 bases). V dropped 2 bases and J dropped 2 bases, with 10 bases sitting between them. Germline loops: CDR1 PRHDT, CDR2 FYEKMQ (reference sequence). The CDR3 covers 14 residues.

The rearrangement joins TRBV4-3 to TRBJ1-5; 9 bases match TRBD1. Germline V lookup: CDR1 LGHNA, CDR2 YSLEER. This CDR3 spans 21 amino acids. V dropped 3 bases and J dropped 0; count of bases not matched to a gene: 18. CDR3 bases: TGCGCCAGCAGCCACACTTTCCGGGACAGGGAGATTTGGGGTAGCAATCAGCCCCAGCATTTT. It codes for CASSHTFRDREIWGSNQPQHF.

The chain employs TRBV6-6 and TRBJ2-2; 7 bases line up with TRBD2. This CDR3 region has 15 residues. Germline CDR1 reads MNHNY; CDR2 reads SVGAGI (reference sequence). V shed 5 bases and J 4 bases; nucleotides not matched to a gene: 7. The CDR3 loop reads CASSRRGGGTGELFF. Written as DNA, the CDR3 is TGTGCCAGCAGTCGTCGCGGGGGAGGCACCGGGGAGCTGTTTTTT.

CDR3 in amino acids: CASSEGLSGGGQETQYF. The CDR3 nucleotides are TGTGCCAGCAGTGAAGGCCTGTCGGGCGGCGGGCAAGAGACCCAGTACTTC. The chain carries TRBV25-1 and TRBJ2-5; possible D gene TRBD2, 5 bases. Germline assignment: CDR1 MGHDK and CDR2 SYGVNS. This CDR3 has 17 amino acids. The V end lost 2 bases, the J end lost 2 bases, and 18 bases lay between the germline ends. The variable domain in full, completed from reference TRBV25-1 and TRBJ2-5, reads EADIYQTPRYLVIGTGKKITLECSQTMGHDKMYWYQQDPGMELHLIHYSYGVNSTEKGDLSSESTVSRIRTEHFPLTLESARPSHTSQYLCASSEGLSGGGQETQYFGPGTRLLVL.

The chain joins TRBV24-1 to TRBJ2-1, with a weak D call TRBD2 (6 bases). Germline CDR1 KGHDR, CDR2 SFDVKD. With 5 bases removed from V and 4 bases from J, the gap between germline ends came to 11 bases. The CDR3 sequence is 14 residues long. In nucleotides, the CDR3 is TGTGCCACCAGTGTACCTGGACTATACAATGAGCAGTTCTTC. This translates into CATSVPGLYNEQFF.